The T cell receptor (beta chain) described here comes from a study of blood T cell repertoires in COVID-19 (dated by TCRdb to the early 2020s). A note on the overall study: Samples from collaborators originated in the United States, Italy and Spain and spanned both the acute and convalescent phases of COVID-19. The dataset comprised deeply sampled blood TCRbeta repertoires from subjects exposed to, actively infected with, or recovered from COVID-19. The prospective study material was composed of cDNA or gDNA derived from T cells, B-cell-depleted T cells, or PBMCs. Where available, HLA class I and class II types were taken from metadata supplied by the sample provider and were not determined by assay-based typing. A de-identified subject ID, COVID-19 status, age in years and sex were almost always included in the sample metadata. The repertoires were made available in a free public database intended to serve as a resource for research on the immune response to SARS-CoV-2. The samples were drawn from two sources: the first 160 participants of the ongoing ImmuneRACE study, and about 1,300 subjects contributed by 6 global collaborators. Study-wide conclusions, independent of this receptor: Clinical and demographic metadata were provided uncurated, with the amount varying by source and participant.

TCRbeta CDR3 regions were amplified from genomic DNA using the immunoSEQ Assay, a bias-controlled multiplex PCR. The authors' analysis ran thus. The number of nucleated cells in each sample was estimated from the amplification of reference gene primers within the assay. Sequence reads were collapsed and filtered to measure the absolute abundance of every unique TCRbeta CDR3 rearrangement. For each sample, productive Simpson clonality was calculated by taking the square root of Simpson's diversity index across productive rearrangements. The table comes from immuneACCESS by way of TCRdb, which keeps in-frame sequences with V and J called. Part of the clones is missing from these tables; in studies checked, under half for an unresolved V gene and the rest for unknown reasons. That table furnishes V, J and clone size, whereas the DNA furnished D and trimming. Within this sample are under 300,000 clones, with under 90% of them counted one time only. Roughly a sixth of the sample is held by the ten biggest clonotypes.

Of note for this clone: It has no known antigen specificity. Nothing much larger sits one base from this clone, and base qualities are not available.

V is cut back by 6 bases and J by 6 bases, with 5 bases in the junction unmatched. From the cysteine through the phenylalanine, the CDR3 covers 15 amino acids. The sequence is cut down to CDR3 DNA, 45 bases in frame from base 1. Sequences MRHNA (CDR1) and SNTAGT (CDR2) are obtained from the germline V gene. Participants in the prospective study were aged roughly 18 to 100 years, lived in more than 20 United States geographic areas, and enrolled through a virtual design. In the prospective study, participants were assigned to cohorts based on the clinical history participants reported in a screening survey and a study questionnaire. Recovered participants in ImmuneRACE Cohort 3 were defined as having two consecutive negative NP/OP PCR tests, clearance from a healthcare professional, or resolution of symptoms. In the prospective study, whole blood, serum and a nasopharyngeal or oropharyngeal swab were collected from each participant by mobile phlebotomists. Prospective study participants could optionally give additional blood draws and questionnaires over an approximately 2-month period. Prospective study blood samples were shipped either frozen or at room temperature before DNA extraction.

The rearranged chain carries TRBV6-4 and TRBJ2-3; 14 middle bases align to TRBD2. Sequenced input: PBMCs or T cells enriched from blood (not recorded which). The source of this sequence is a man aged 18 to 29 who had recovered from COVID-19. The CDR3 region: CASSPTSGGADTQYF. The DNA reads TGTGCCAGCAGCCCGACTAGCGGGGGGGCGGATACGCAGTATTTT.